This TCR beta chain was retrieved from a study of blood T cell repertoires in COVID-19. Study as a whole: Samples representing acute and convalescent COVID-19 were sourced from the United States, Italy and Spain.

With 0 bases removed from V and 8 bases from J, the gap between germline ends came to 13 bases. The CDR3 loop spans 15 amino acids. The germline gives CDR1 WNHNN, CDR2 SYGVQD (reference sequence). Original data processing: Nucleated cell number was recorded as an estimate derived from reference gene primer amplification. This table comes from immunoSEQ multiplex PCR, and its TCRdb copy is limited to in-frame clones, with some not included. That table is the source of V, J and clone size, and D and trimming were worked out from the DNA. Of 310,000 or so clones in the sample, over 70% were seen once. The clonotype comes from a woman aged 50 to 60 with acute or convalescent COVID-19. The source material was peripheral blood. The rearrangement links TRBV10-1 to TRBJ1-4, with D possibly being TRBD1 (5 bases). The CDR3 region has the DNA TGCGCCAGCAGTGAGTCGGGGGGAGACGAAGAAAAACTGTTTTTT. Encoded protein: CASSESGGDEEKLFF.